The next 24 T cell receptor beta chains were all read from a single sample in a study of blood T cell repertoires in COVID-19 (dated by TCRdb to the early 2020s). Receptor libraries were prepared by the immunoSEQ multiplex PCR assay. TCRdb limited this immuneACCESS table to in-frame rearrangements with V and J called. A share of clones is missing; checked studies link under half to unresolved V genes, and the rest is unexplained. This sample is represented by about 170,000 clones; around 82% of them were singletons. The ten largest clones represent roughly 2% of the sample. The sequencing input was peripheral blood. The origin of the receptors is a woman over 75 with acute or convalescent COVID-19.

The chain has TRBV3-1 (or the pseudogene TRBV3-2) and TRBJ2-3; D might be TRBD2 (6 bases). This CDR3 has 14 residues. Trimming left V 0 bases short and J 5 bases short, with 9 bases between. Germline V gene sequence: CDR1 LGHDT, CDR2 YNNKEL (reference sequence). CDR3 residues: CASSQDRRGDTQYF. In DNA, the CDR3 is TGTGCCAGCAGCCAAGATCGGCGGGGAGATACGCAGTATTTT.

The chain recombines TRBV7-9 with TRBJ1-6, with a weak D call TRBD1 (5 bases). The CDR3 spans 15 residues. Trimming left V 5 bases short and J 10 bases short, with 18 bases between. Germline V CDR1 and CDR2: SEHNR, FQNEAQ (reference sequence). CDR3 region: CASSPGGGMGSPLHF. CDR3 in DNA: TGTGCCAGCAGCCCCGGGGGGGGTATGGGCTCACCCCTCCACTTT.

The rearrangement joins TRBV15 to TRBJ2-1, with a possible D match to TRBD2 (7 bases). V shed 9 bases and J shed 7 bases, with 16 bases lying between them. The CDR3 length is 13 residues. From germline, CDR1 is LNHNV and CDR2 YYDKDF (reference sequence). The CDR3 sequence is CATRRGAANEQFF. For the CDR3, the DNA is TGTGCCACTAGACGGGGGGCGGCTAATGAGCAGTTCTTC.

The chain employs TRBV7-2 and TRBJ2-7, with D perhaps matching TRBD1 (5 bases). The CDR3 runs 15 residues. Deletions cut 5 bases from V and 0 bases from J, with 14 bases between. Germline lookup yields CDR1 SGHTA and CDR2 FQGNSA. CDR3 coding DNA: TGTGCCAGCAGCCCCAGACAGCGCCTCTCCTACGAGCAGTACTTC. Protein product: CASSPRQRLSYEQYF. Supplemented by reference TRBV7-2 and TRBJ2-7, the full variable domain reads GAGVSQSPSNKVTEKGKDVELRCDPISGHTALYWYRQSLGQGLEFLIYFQGNSAPDKSGLPSDRFSAERTGGSVSTLTIQRTQQEDSAVYLCASSPRQRLSYEQYFGPGTRLTVT.

The CDR3 DNA reads as TGTGCCAGCAGCATTCGGACTAGCGGGAGGGTAGCTGAGCAGTTCTTC. Translation: CASSIRTSGRVAEQFF. This chain uses TRBV13 with TRBJ2-1, with 15 bases matching TRBD2. The CDR3 is 16 residues long. Germline V gene sequence: CDR1 PRHDT, CDR2 FYEKMQ (reference sequence). Germline trimming cut 5 bases from V and 9 bases from J; bases unmatched to any gene: 8. The entire variable domain, with the rest obtained from reference TRBV13 and TRBJ2-1, is as follows: AAGVIQSPRHLIKEKRETATLKCYPIPRHDTVYWYQQGPGQDPQFLISFYEKMQSDKGSIPDRFSAQQFSDYHSELNMSSLELGDSALYFCASSIRTSGRVAEQFFGPGTRLTVL.

V is TRBV28 and J is TRBJ2-7; weak D call: TRBD1 (5 bases). CDR3 size: 14 residues. V lost 6 bases, J lost 2 bases, and 14 bases lay in between. Germline CDR1 is MDHEN and CDR2 is SYDVKM. The CDR3 loop reads CASSFQQAPYEQYF. The CDR3, as DNA: TGTGCCAGCAGCTTTCAACAGGCCCCCTACGAGCAGTACTTC.

This clone was seen once. The rearrangement links TRBV5-1 to TRBJ1-1, with 8 positions matching TRBD1. This CDR3 region has 13 residues. Per germline, CDR1 SGHRS and CDR2 YFSETQ. The junction had 5 bases not matched to a gene; V was cut back by 0 bases and J by 10 bases. The CDR3 sequence: CASSLGQGATAFF. The DNA of the CDR3 is TGCGCCAGCAGCTTGGGGCAGGGGGCCACAGCTTTCTTT.

J is TRBJ2-1 and V is TRBV12-3 or TRBV12-4; 8 bases are shared with TRBD1. This CDR3 comprises 13 residues. Trimming at V came to 5 bases and at J to 9 bases, leaving 6 bases not matched to a gene. DNA for the CDR3: TGTGCCAGCAGTCGACAGGGGCGGACTGAGCAGTTCTTC. Translated: CASSRQGRTEQFF.

CDR3 sequence: CALLVFRNTEAFF. CDR3 sequence (DNA): TGTGCCCTCCTAGTCTTTCGGAACACTGAAGCTTTCTTT. V usage is TRBV30 and J usage is TRBJ1-1; D is unresolved. Trimming pared 8 bases from V and 1 base from J, leaving 14 bases between. The CDR3 consists of 13 residues. Germline V gene data show CDR1 as GTSNPN and CDR2 as SVGIG (reference sequence).

This clone turned up a few times. The V call is TRBV29-1, the J call TRBJ1-1, with a tentative D call TRBD1 (6 bases). Germline loops: CDR1 SQVTM, CDR2 ANQGSEA. V was cut by 2 bases and J by 6 bases, with 10 bases left in between. CDR3 size: 12 residues. In DNA form, the CDR3 reads TGCAGCGTTGAAAGGGGGAGCTCTGAAGCTTTCTTT. It translates to CSVERGSSEAFF. The whole variable domain, remainder taken from reference TRBV29-1 and TRBJ1-1, is SAVISQKPSRDICQRGTSLTIQCQVDSQVTMMFWYRQQPGQSLTLIATANQGSEATYESGFVIDKFPISRPNLTFSTLTVSNMSPEDSSIYLCSVERGSSEAFFGQGTRLTVV.

This chain links TRBV5-1 with TRBJ1-5; D is possibly TRBD1 (5 bases). V was cut by 4 bases and J by 2 bases, with 10 bases left in between. The CDR3 has 14 amino acids. Germline V gene data show CDR1 as SGHRS and CDR2 as YFSETQ. The CDR3 DNA reads as TGCGCCAGCAGCCCACGGGGGGGCAATCAGCCCCAGCATTTT. Protein sequence: CASSPRGGNQPQHF.

The J gene is TRBJ2-1, the V gene TRBV28; 9 bases match TRBD1. Trimming cost V 6 bases and J 2 bases; bases outside gene matches: 8. The CDR3 covers 16 residues. CDR1 is MDHEN, CDR2 SYDVKM, per germline. CDR3 DNA: TGTGCCAGCAGCCTGGGACAGGGAGGTGCCTACAATGAGCAGTTCTTC. Amino acid sequence: CASSLGQGGAYNEQFF.

This chain uses TRBV9 with TRBJ2-6; D is uncertain. This CDR3 spans 15 amino acids. The germline V gene has CDR1 SGDLS and CDR2 YYNGEE. V was cut by 0 bases and J by 1 base, with 5 bases left in between. The CDR3 loop reads CASSVGPSGANVLTF. CDR3 sequence (DNA): TGTGCCAGCAGCGTAGGGCCGTCTGGGGCCAACGTCCTGACTTTC.

Regarding this clone: The identical CDR3 is also encoded by other nucleotide sequences in the sample. The genes are TRBV4-3 and TRBJ2-7, with D tentatively TRBD1 (6 bases). V was cut by 0 bases and J by 2 bases, with 11 bases left in between. CDR3 length: 15 amino acids. Germline loops: CDR1 LGHNA, CDR2 YSLEER. The DNA of the CDR3 is TGCGCCAGCAGCCAAGAAACAGGGAATACCTACGAGCAGTACTTC. Its translation: CASSQETGNTYEQYF.

The count of this clone is one. The chain recombines TRBV4-1 with TRBJ1-4, with D uncertain. Germline values: CDR1 MGHRA, CDR2 YSYEKL. V gave up 1 base and J gave up 3 bases, with 12 bases separating them. The CDR3 loop spans 16 amino acids. Here the CDR3 DNA reads TGCGCCAGCAGCCAAGTAGTTGGGAGCTCTAATGAAAAACTGTTTTTT. Amino acids: CASSQVVGSSNEKLFF.

This clone has just a few counts. This chain connects TRBV6-6 to TRBJ2-7; D is possibly TRBD1 (5 bases). CDR1 and CDR2 (germline): MNHNY, SVGAGI (reference sequence). The CDR3 is made up of 13 amino acids. V dropped 6 bases and J dropped 6 bases, with 15 bases sitting between them. CDR3 nucleotides: TGTGCCAGCAGCCAGGGCCTTCGAGGCGAGCAGTACTTC. Residues: CASSQGLRGEQYF.

The CDR3 DNA is TGTGCCAGCAGTGAAGTCTTTTTGGGACAGGGGGCACCGGGAGCTTTCTTT. Translated, it gives CASSEVFLGQGAPGAFF. V usage is TRBV6-1 and J usage is TRBJ1-1, with 12 positions matching TRBD1. Germline V gene lookup returns CDR1 MNHNS and CDR2 SASEGT. The CDR3 covers 17 residues. With V trimmed by 1 base and J by 10 bases, 13 bases remained unmatched.

V usage is TRBV4-1 and J usage is TRBJ1-2; 8 bases map to TRBD1. CDR3 length: 14 residues. Germline V gene sequence: CDR1 MGHRA, CDR2 YSYEKL. Trimming at V came to 3 bases and at J to 1 base, leaving 1 base not matched to a gene. In DNA form, the CDR3 reads TGCGCCAGCAGCCAGGGACAGGATAACTATGGCTACACCTTC. Amino acids: CASSQGQDNYGYTF.

This clone has just one count. The J gene is TRBJ2-2, the V gene TRBV30, with TRBD1 identical over 8 bases. V shed 6 bases, J shed 5 bases, and the junction held 5 bases outside the gene matches. In germline, CDR1 is GTSNPN, CDR2 SVGIG (reference sequence). The CDR3 extends over 13 amino acids. Here the CDR3 DNA reads TGTGCCTGCGCGACAGGGGTTACCGGGGAGCTGTTTTTT. Its translation is CACATGVTGELFF.

V gene TRBV11-2 combines with J gene TRBJ1-2, with 7 bases matching TRBD1. The CDR3 runs 15 residues. Germline assignment: CDR1 SGHAT and CDR2 FQNNGV. Unmatched junction bases numbered 6, after V lost 5 bases and J lost 0 bases. CDR3: CASSPRTGSNYGYTF. The CDR3, as DNA: TGTGCCAGCAGCCCACGGACAGGTTCTAACTATGGCTACACCTTC.

This chain connects TRBV27 to TRBJ1-4, with a possible D match to TRBD1 (5 bases). Germline loops: CDR1 MNHEY, CDR2 SMNVEV (reference sequence). V lost 4 bases, J lost 7 bases, and 13 bases lay in between. The CDR3 is made up of 14 amino acids. As DNA, the CDR3 is TGTGCCAGCAGTTCCTGGGGGGGTGGTGAAAAACTGTTTTTT. Translation: CASSSWGGGEKLFF. Together with reference TRBV27 and TRBJ1-4, the CDR3 gives the full variable domain: EAQVTQNPRYLITVTGKKLTVTCSQNMNHEYMSWYRQDPGLGLRQIYYSMNVEVTDKGDVPEGYKVSRKEKRNFPLILESPSPNQTSLYFCASSSWGGGEKLFFGSGTQLSVL.

The chain employs TRBV10-2 and TRBJ2-3; TRBD2 might be the D (6 bases). There are 15 residues in the CDR3. V was trimmed by 9 bases and J by 2 bases, leaving 18 bases between them. Per germline, CDR1 WSHSY and CDR2 SAAADI. For the CDR3, the DNA is TGCGCCAGTCGGCAGCGGGCCGAATCCACAGATACGCAGTATTTT. Translated: CASRQRAESTDTQYF.

This chain uses TRBV29-1 with TRBJ2-3; 7 nucleotides match TRBD2. Per the germline V gene, CDR1 is SQVTM and CDR2 is ANQGSEA. J was trimmed by 3 bases and V by 0 bases; bases with no gene match: 15. The CDR3 is made up of 18 amino acids. The CDR3 reads CSVEDDWWREGLTDTQYF. In DNA form, the CDR3 reads TGCAGCGTTGAAGATGACTGGTGGAGGGAGGGGTTAACAGATACGCAGTATTTT.

CDR3: CASSQGGGVSYNEQFF. The CDR3 DNA is TGCGCCAGCAGCCAAGGGGGGGGAGTCTCCTACAATGAGCAGTTCTTC. The chain carries TRBV4-3 and TRBJ2-1; 7 bases align to TRBD2. CDR1 and CDR2 (germline): LGHNA, YSLEER. With V trimmed by 1 base and J by 0 bases, 3 bases remained unmatched. The CDR3 spans 16 residues.